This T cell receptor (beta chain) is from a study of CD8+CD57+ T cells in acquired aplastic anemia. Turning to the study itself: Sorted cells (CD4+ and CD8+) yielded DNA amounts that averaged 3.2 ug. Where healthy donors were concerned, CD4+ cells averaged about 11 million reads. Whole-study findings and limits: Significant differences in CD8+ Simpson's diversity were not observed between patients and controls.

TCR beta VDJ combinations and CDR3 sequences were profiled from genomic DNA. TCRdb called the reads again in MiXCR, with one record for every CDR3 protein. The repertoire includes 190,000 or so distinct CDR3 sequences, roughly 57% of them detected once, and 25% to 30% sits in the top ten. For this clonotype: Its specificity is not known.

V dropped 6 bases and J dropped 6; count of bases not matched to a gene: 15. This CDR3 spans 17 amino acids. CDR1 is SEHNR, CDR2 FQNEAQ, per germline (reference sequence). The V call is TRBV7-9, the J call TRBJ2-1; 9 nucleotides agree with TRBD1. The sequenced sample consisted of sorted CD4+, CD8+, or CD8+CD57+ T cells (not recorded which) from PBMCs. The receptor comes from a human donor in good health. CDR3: CASSHPSTGGSGNEQFF. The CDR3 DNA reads TGTGCCAGCAGTCACCCCTCGACAGGGGGAAGTGGCAATGAGCAGTTCTTC.